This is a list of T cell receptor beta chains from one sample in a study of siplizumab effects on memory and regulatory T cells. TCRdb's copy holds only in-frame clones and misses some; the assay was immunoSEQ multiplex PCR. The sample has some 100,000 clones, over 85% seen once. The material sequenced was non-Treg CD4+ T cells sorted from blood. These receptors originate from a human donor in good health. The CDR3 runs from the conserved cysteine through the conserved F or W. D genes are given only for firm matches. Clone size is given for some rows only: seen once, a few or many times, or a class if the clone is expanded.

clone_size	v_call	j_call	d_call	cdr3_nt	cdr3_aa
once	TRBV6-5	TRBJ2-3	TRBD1	TGTGCCAGCAGGGATACAGGGGGCCGGAGAGATACGCAGTATTTT	CASRDTGGRRDTQYF
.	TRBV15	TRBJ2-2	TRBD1	TGTGCCACCAGCAGAGATGCGGGACAGGGGCCGGTTGGGGAGCTGTTTTTT	CATSRDAGQGPVGELFF
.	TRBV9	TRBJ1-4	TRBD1	TGTGCCAGCAGCTCAAGGACAGGTGATAATGAAAAACTGTTTTTT	CASSSRTGDNEKLFF
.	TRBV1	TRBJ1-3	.	TGCACCAGCAGCCAAGGACACTCTGGAAACACCATATATTTT	CTSSQGHSGNTIYF
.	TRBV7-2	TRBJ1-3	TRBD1	TGTGCCAGCAGCTTAGACCCTACAGGGGGCACTGGAAACACCATATATTTT	CASSLDPTGGTGNTIYF
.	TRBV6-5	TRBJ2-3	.	TGTGCCAGCAGTTCTATAGCGGTCTTTAACACAGATACGCAGTATTTT	CASSSIAVFNTDTQYF
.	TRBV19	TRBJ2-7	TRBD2	TGTGCCAGTAGTATCTCGCAGACTAGCTTCGGCTACGAGCAGTACTTC	CASSISQTSFGYEQYF
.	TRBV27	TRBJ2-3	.	TGTGCCAGCAGTCCCACCGGGGAGGATACGCAGTATTTT	CASSPTGEDTQYF
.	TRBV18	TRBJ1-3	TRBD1	TGTGCCAGCTCACCCCCAGGACAGGGGAGGGCCACCATATATTTT	CASSPPGQGRATIYF
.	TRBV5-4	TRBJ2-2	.	TGTGCCAGCAGCTCGGGTCTCCCGGTGACCGGGGAGCTGTTTTTT	CASSSGLPVTGELFF
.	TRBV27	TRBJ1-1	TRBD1	TGTGCCAGCAGCCCCTTTGGACAGGGGAACACTGAAGCTTTCTTT	CASSPFGQGNTEAFF
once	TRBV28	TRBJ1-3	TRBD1	TGTGCCAGCAGTTCCGCCGGGACAGGCTCTGGAAACACCATATATTTT	CASSSAGTGSGNTIYF
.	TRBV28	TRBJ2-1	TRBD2	TGTGCCAGCGCCCTAGCGGGGGGGAGCAATGAGCAGTTCTTC	CASALAGGSNEQFF
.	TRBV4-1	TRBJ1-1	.	TGCGCCAGCAGCCAAGGAAAGGGTTCCTACACTGAAGCTTTCTTT	CASSQGKGSYTEAFF
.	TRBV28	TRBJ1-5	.	TGTGCCAGCAGTCCTCCTGGGTATAGCAATCAGCCCCAGCATTTT	CASSPPGYSNQPQHF
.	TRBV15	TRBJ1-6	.	TGTGCCACCAGCAGAGGCGGGACTAGGGGGTCACCCCTCCACTTT	CATSRGGTRGSPLHF
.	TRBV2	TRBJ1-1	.	TGTGCCAGACGACAGACCATGAACACTGAAGCTTTCTTT	CARRQTMNTEAFF
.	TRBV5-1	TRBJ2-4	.	TGCGCCAGCAGCTTGGACGGGGGGCCCAAAAACATTCAGTACTTC	CASSLDGGPKNIQYF
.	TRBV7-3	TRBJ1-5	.	TGTGCCAGCAGCCGGAATCAGCCCCAGCATTTT	CASSRNQPQHF
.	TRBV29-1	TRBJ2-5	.	TGCAGCGTTGAGGGTCTAGGGGCGACCGGAGAGACCCAGTACTTC	CSVEGLGATGETQYF
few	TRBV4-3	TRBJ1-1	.	TGCGCCAGCAGCCAAGGACTAGGAGGGAACACTGAAGCTTTCTTT	CASSQGLGGNTEAFF
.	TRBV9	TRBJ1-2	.	TGTGCCAGCAGCGATACGACAGGAGCTATCTATGGCTACACCTTC	CASSDTTGAIYGYTF
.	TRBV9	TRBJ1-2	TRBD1	TGTGCCAGCAGCCTCTCGGGGGAACAGGGGCTTGGCTACACCTTC	CASSLSGEQGLGYTF
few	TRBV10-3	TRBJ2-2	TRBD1	TGTGCCAGGATAAGACAGGGAAGAAGCGGGGAGCTGTTTTTT	CARIRQGRSGELFF
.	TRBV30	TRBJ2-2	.	TGTGCCTGGAGTTTGCCAGGGCCCACCGGGGAGCTGTTTTTT	CAWSLPGPTGELFF
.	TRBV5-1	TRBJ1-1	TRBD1	TGCGCCAGCAGCTTGGGGGACAGCCCCTCTGCAGCTTTCTTT	CASSLGDSPSAAFF
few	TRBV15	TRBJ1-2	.	TGTGCCACCTCAAGGGGGGGGCTAGAAGGCTACACCTTC	CATSRGGLEGYTF
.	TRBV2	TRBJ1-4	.	TGTGCCAGCAGTGACCTTGCAACTAATGAAAAACTGTTTTTT	CASSDLATNEKLFF
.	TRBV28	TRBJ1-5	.	TGTGCCAGCAGCTCGAGTTCCTATAGCAATCAGCCCCAGCATTTT	CASSSSSYSNQPQHF
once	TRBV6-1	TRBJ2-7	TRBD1	TGTGCCAGCAGGATTGATGACAGGGGGTACGAGCAGTACTTC	CASRIDDRGYEQYF
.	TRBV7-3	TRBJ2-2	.	TGTGCCAGCAGCCCCCAACAGTCCCTCGGGGAGCTGTTTTTT	CASSPQQSLGELFF
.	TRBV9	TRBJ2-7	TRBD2	TGTGCCAGCAGCGTAGAAACTAGCGGGGCGAAGCAGTACTTC	CASSVETSGAKQYF
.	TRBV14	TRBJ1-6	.	TGTGCCAGCAGCCCGCGTGGGGCCCCAGGCTCACCCCTCCACTTT	CASSPRGAPGSPLHF
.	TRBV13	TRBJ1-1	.	TGTGCCAGCAGCTTAATGCAAGGAGCTTTCTTT	CASSLMQGAFF
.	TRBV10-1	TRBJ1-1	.	TGCGCCAGCACCCCGGCGGGGGTGGCCACTGAAGCTTTCTTT	CASTPAGVATEAFF
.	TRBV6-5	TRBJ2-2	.	TGTGCCAGCAGTAACGAAGGGCTGGCCGGGGAGCTGTTTTTT	CASSNEGLAGELFF
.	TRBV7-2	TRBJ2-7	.	TGTGCCAGCAGCTTAATTAGGGCTAGCGACGAGCAGTACTTC	CASSLIRASDEQYF
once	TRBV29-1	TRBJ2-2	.	TGCAGCGTTAGGCGGGACAGAAGGGCCGGGGAGCTGTTTTTT	CSVRRDRRAGELFF
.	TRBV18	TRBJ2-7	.	TGTGCCAGCTCGACCACATCCTGGGAACCCTACGAGCAGTACTTC	CASSTTSWEPYEQYF
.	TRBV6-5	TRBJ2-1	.	TGTGCCAGCAGTCCTGGACTCCTCACCTACAATGAGCAGTTCTTC	CASSPGLLTYNEQFF
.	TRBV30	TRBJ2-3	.	TGTGCCTGGAGAACGGGCGGCGCAGATACGCAGTATTTT	CAWRTGGADTQYF